This entry lists 27 T cell receptor beta chains sequenced from one sample in a study of blood T cell repertoires in COVID-19. Sequencing was performed with immunoSEQ multiplex PCR; in TCRdb, only in-frame clones are kept and a portion is missing. This sample has about 110,000 clones, with around four fifths found just once. Sequenced sample: peripheral blood. All receptors come from a middle-aged woman with acute or convalescent COVID-19.

The gene calls are TRBV6-6 and TRBJ2-2, with 11 bases matching TRBD1. CDR3 length equals 16 residues. Germline V gene sequence: CDR1 MNHNY, CDR2 SVGAGI (reference sequence). V was pared by 6 bases and J by 3 bases, with 6 bases of the junction left unmatched. CDR3 nucleotides: TGTGCCAGCAGCCTGGACAGGGGGCGCGACACCGGGGAGCTGTTTTTT. It encodes CASSLDRGRDTGELFF.

The chain couples TRBV30 to TRBJ2-3; the D is unclear. The CDR3 loop spans 12 amino acids. The V gene's germline CDR1 is GTSNPN and CDR2 SVGIG (reference sequence). Trimming pared 5 bases from V and 1 base from J, leaving 7 bases between. CDR3 DNA: TGTGCCTGGTCAACGGGCACAGATACGCAGTATTTT. It is translated as CAWSTGTDTQYF.

The chain uses TRBV6-1 and TRBJ1-5, with D maybe TRBD1 (5 bases). The V gene's germline CDR1 is MNHNS and CDR2 SASEGT. Deletions cut 3 bases from V and 7 bases from J, with 13 bases between. The CDR3 runs 14 residues. CDR3 in amino acids: CASSDRPRGQPQHF. CDR3 nucleotide sequence: TGTGCCAGCAGTGACCGGCCGCGGGGGCAGCCCCAGCATTTT.

The rearrangement links TRBV5-1 to TRBJ2-3, with D perhaps TRBD2 (5 bases). V was trimmed by 2 bases and J by 5 bases, leaving 18 bases between them. The CDR3 length is 16 residues. Germline V gives CDR1 SGHRS, CDR2 YFSETQ. The CDR3 region has the DNA TGCGCCAGCAGCTTCAGCGAGGGAACCCGGGGAGATACGCAGTATTTT. It codes for CASSFSEGTRGDTQYF.

The chain joins TRBV9 to TRBJ2-1; D is ambiguous. In germline, CDR1 is SGDLS, CDR2 YYNGEE. The CDR3 is made up of 16 amino acids. Trimming took off 3 bases at V and 2 bases at J, with 15 bases between the two ends. The chain's CDR3 is CASSADQTPTYNEQFF. The CDR3, as DNA: TGTGCCAGCAGCGCGGATCAGACTCCGACCTACAATGAGCAGTTCTTC.

The chain couples TRBV5-1 to TRBJ1-1, with 7 bases fitting TRBD1. The length of the CDR3 is 16 residues. Losses at the gene ends were 2 bases for V and 0 bases for J; bases not matched to a gene: 7. The germline CDR1 and CDR2 sequences are SGHRS and YFSETQ. This chain's CDR3 is CASSLTTGTMNTEAFF. DNA of the CDR3: TGCGCCAGCAGCTTAACGACAGGGACCATGAACACTGAAGCTTTCTTT.

The chain joins TRBV10-3 to TRBJ1-1, with a weak D call TRBD1 (5 bases). Trimming cost V 10 bases and J 1 base, with 13 bases left between them. Germline V gene lookup returns CDR1 ENHRY and CDR2 SYGVKD. The CDR3 loop spans 13 amino acids. The chain's CDR3 is CATYGGKNTEAFF. The CDR3 DNA follows: TGTGCCACCTACGGGGGAAAGAACACTGAAGCTTTCTTT.

This chain joins TRBV18 and TRBJ1-3, with 7 bases lining up with TRBD1. Germline V gene sequence: CDR1 KGHSH, CDR2 LQKENI. CDR3 length: 16 residues. V shed 4 bases, J shed 2 bases, and the junction held 8 bases outside the gene matches. CDR3 sequence (DNA): TGTGCCAGCTCACTCGCAGGGGGAAGGACTGGAAACACCATATATTTT. This gives the protein CASSLAGGRTGNTIYF.

This clone was recorded only once. The chain employs TRBV6-5 and TRBJ1-2; possible D gene TRBD1, 6 bases. In germline, CDR1 is MNHEY, CDR2 SVGAGI. V was pared by 5 bases and J by 3 bases, with 7 bases between. The CDR3 loop spans 12 amino acids. The CDR3 nucleotides are TGTGCCAGCAGTCAGGGGCACTATGGCTACACCTTC. It is translated as CASSQGHYGYTF.

V gene TRBV2 combines with J gene TRBJ2-2, with 9 positions matching TRBD2. Germline CDR1 is SNHLY and CDR2 is FYNNEI. Trimming cost V 8 bases and J 6 bases; bases outside gene matches: 4. The CDR3 contains 13 residues. CDR3 nucleotides: TGTGCCAGCGGGGGACTAGCCGCCGGGGAGCTGTTTTTT. It translates to CASGGLAAGELFF.

This clone was found a few times. The chain employs TRBV7-6 and TRBJ1-2; D gene unclear. The ends were cut back, 5 bases at V and 8 bases at J, with 18 bases in the middle. CDR1 and CDR2 from the germline V gene are SGHVS and FNYEAQ. The CDR3 is 14 residues long. Here the CDR3 reads CASSLEPRGSGYTF. Written as DNA, the CDR3 is TGTGCCAGCAGCCTAGAGCCTCGGGGATCGGGCTACACCTTC.

The CDR3 loop reads CASSHLLRAGGSGELFF. In DNA, the CDR3 is TGTGCCAGCAGCCACCTCCTTCGAGCGGGGGGGTCCGGGGAGCTGTTTTTT. The V gene is TRBV3-1 (or the pseudogene TRBV3-2), the J gene TRBJ2-2, with 10 positions matching TRBD2. The CDR3 length is 17 residues. Germline V lookup: CDR1 LGHDT, CDR2 YNNKEL (reference sequence). J was trimmed by 6 bases and V by 3 bases; bases with no gene match: 10.

The chain couples TRBV20-1 to TRBJ2-3; the D gene is possibly TRBD1 (6 bases). Germline V gene lookup returns CDR1 DFQATT and CDR2 SNEGSKA (reference sequence). This CDR3 region has 14 residues. The V end was cut by 5 bases, the J end by 1 base, with 13 bases between. The DNA of the CDR3 is TGCAGTGCTGGTGACAGGCTTGGCACAGATACGCAGTATTTT. Encoded protein: CSAGDRLGTDTQYF.

V and J are TRBV2 and TRBJ1-3; no reliable D call. CDR1 and CDR2 (germline): SNHLY, FYNNEI. The CDR3 is 15 amino acids. V lost 6 bases and J 0 bases, leaving 12 bases between the germline ends. CDR3 DNA: TGTGCCAGCAGAGTGAGCTTGAGCTCTGGAAACACCATATATTTT. Protein product: CASRVSLSSGNTIYF.

This chain connects TRBV28 to TRBJ2-7; 8 positions match TRBD1. The CDR3 extends over 14 amino acids. V gave up 9 bases and J gave up 2 bases; unmatched junction bases: 9. CDR1 and CDR2 (germline): MDHEN, SYDVKM. The CDR3 sequence: CASISGTGPYEQYF. As DNA, the CDR3 is TGTGCCAGTATTTCCGGGACAGGACCCTACGAGCAGTACTTC.

The rearrangement uses TRBV6-5 and TRBJ1-2, with 7 bases lining up with TRBD1. Trimming at V came to 6 bases and at J to 8 bases, leaving 6 bases not matched to a gene. The CDR3 consists of 12 residues. Germline V gene lookup returns CDR1 MNHEY and CDR2 SVGAGI. The CDR3 region is CASRRETGGYTF. The CDR3 region has the DNA TGTGCCAGCAGGAGAGAGACAGGGGGCTACACCTTC.

The gene calls are TRBV5-1 and TRBJ2-3; the D is unclear. Germline V gives CDR1 SGHRS, CDR2 YFSETQ. Trimming shortened V by 7 bases and J by 2 bases, and 11 bases separated the two germline ends. The CDR3 runs 13 residues. In DNA form, the CDR3 reads TGCGCCAGCGGGCAGCTACCCACAGATACGCAGTATTTT. It is translated as CASGQLPTDTQYF.

V and J are TRBV11-2 and TRBJ1-2; TRBD1 agrees at 9 bases. Losses at the gene ends were 2 bases for V and 8 bases for J; bases not matched to a gene: 9. Germline V gene data show CDR1 as SGHAT and CDR2 as FQNNGV. This CDR3 has 15 residues. The CDR3 loop reads CASSLPGQGSPGYTF. Here the CDR3 DNA reads TGTGCCAGCAGCTTACCGGGACAGGGATCCCCCGGCTACACCTTC. Variable domain in full (rest from reference TRBV11-2 and TRBJ1-2): EAGVAQSPRYKIIEKRQSVAFWCNPISGHATLYWYQQILGQGPKLLIQFQNNGVVDDSQLPKDRFSAERLKGVDSTLKIQPAKLEDSAVYLCASSLPGQGSPGYTFGSGTRLTVV.

This rearrangement joins TRBV5-1 to TRBJ2-5, with D perhaps matching TRBD1 (6 bases). Germline CDR1 and CDR2: SGHRS and YFSETQ. The V gene lost 6 bases and the J gene lost 1 base, with 13 bases spanning the gap. The CDR3 loop spans 14 amino acids. The CDR3 sequence: CASNLQGRQETQYF. The CDR3 DNA sequence: TGCGCCAGCAACCTTCAGGGGCGCCAAGAGACCCAGTACTTC.

This chain's CDR3 is CASSSVYGYTF. CDR3 coding DNA: TGCGCCAGCAGCTCCGTCTATGGCTACACCTTC. This chain joins TRBV5-1 and TRBJ1-2; D call uncertain. V lost 3 bases and J 4 bases, leaving 4 bases between the germline ends. The germline V gene encodes CDR1 SGHRS and CDR2 YFSETQ. CDR3 length equals 11 residues.

The chain carries TRBV6-2 or TRBV6-3 and TRBJ2-7, with 7 bases aligning to TRBD1. CDR3 length: 15 amino acids. Trimming removed 8 bases from V and 3 bases from J; junction bases left unmatched: 13. Germline lookup yields CDR1 MNHEY and CDR2 SVGEGT. The CDR3 loop reads CASRPSGTARYEQYF. For the CDR3, the DNA is TGTGCCAGCCGCCCCTCCGGGACAGCTCGCTACGAGCAGTACTTC.

This chain joins TRBV10-3 and TRBJ2-1; TRBD1 might be the D (6 bases). The CDR3 is made up of 14 amino acids. Looked up from germline, CDR1 is ENHRY and CDR2 is SYGVKD. The germline V and J ends were trimmed by 5 bases and 1 base, with 9 bases remaining between them. CDR3: CAISQTGSYNEQFF. CDR3 DNA sequence: TGTGCCATCAGTCAGACAGGATCCTACAATGAGCAGTTCTTC.

Here the CDR3 reads CASTNRNYGYTF. Here the CDR3 DNA reads TGCGCCAGCACAAACAGGAACTATGGCTACACCTTC. The chain couples TRBV5-1 to TRBJ1-2; possibly TRBD1 for D (5 bases). V was trimmed by 6 bases and J by 2 bases, leaving 8 bases between them. CDR1 and CDR2 from the germline V gene are SGHRS and YFSETQ. The CDR3 spans 12 residues. The variable domain in full, completed from reference TRBV5-1 and TRBJ1-2, reads KAGVTQTPRYLIKTRGQQVTLSCSPISGHRSVSWYQQTPGQGLQFLFEYFSETQRNKGNFPGRFSGRQFSNSRSEMNVSTLELGDSALYLCASTNRNYGYTFGSGTRLTVV.

The chain has TRBV5-1 and TRBJ1-1; 7 bases agree with TRBD1. The trim removed 1 base at V and 6 bases at J, leaving 15 bases unmatched. This CDR3 contains 17 residues. The germline CDR1 and CDR2 sequences are SGHRS and YFSETQ. As DNA, the CDR3 is TGCGCCAGCAGCTTGAGACAGGGCGCCTCCTATGGGGCTGAAGCTTTCTTT. It encodes CASSLRQGASYGAEAFF.

J is TRBJ2-3 and V is TRBV19, with D unresolved. From germline, CDR1 is LNHDA and CDR2 SQIVND (reference sequence). V was cut by 3 bases and J by 6 bases, with 10 bases left in between. This CDR3 is 13 amino acids long. CDR3 nucleotides: TGTGCCAGTAGTATCTCCCCGACTGATACGCAGTATTTT. As protein: CASSISPTDTQYF.

The CDR3 bases are TGCAGCGTTGAGGGACTGCCGAACACCGGGGAGCTGTTTTTT. Translated, it gives CSVEGLPNTGELFF. V usage is TRBV29-1 and J usage is TRBJ2-2; D possibly corresponds to TRBD2 (6 bases). Germline CDR1 and CDR2: SQVTM and ANQGSEA. With 3 bases removed from V and 0 bases from J, the gap between germline ends came to 8 bases. The CDR3 is made up of 14 amino acids.

The J gene is TRBJ1-4, the V gene TRBV5-1, with 8 bases lining up with TRBD1. The CDR3 length is 14 residues. Losses at the gene ends were 4 bases for V and 4 bases for J; bases not matched to a gene: 3. Germline loops: CDR1 SGHRS, CDR2 YFSETQ. For the CDR3, the DNA is TGCGCCAGCAGCCTGGGACAGGTTAATGAAAAACTGTTTTTT. Encoded protein: CASSLGQVNEKLFF.